The clone carrying this T cell receptor (beta chain) has just one count. Antigen unknown. CDR1 and CDR2 (germline): SQVTM, ANQGSEA. Trimming took off 4 bases at V and 8 bases at J, with 23 bases between the two ends. The CDR3 runs 16 residues. The sample belongs to a study of cytomegalovirus exposure and HLA in healthy donors. The study's findings and limits: Upon later analysis, TCR association rates were observed to vary by HLA locus, being highest for DRB1 and lowest for HLA-C. Per published accounts, TCR beta sequences correctly predicted the HLA-A and HLA-B alleles of most subjects.

Primers included in the PCR were 60 Vbeta and 13 Jbeta primers. Produced via immunoSEQ multiplex PCR; TCRdb's table is partial and in-frame only. The table includes approximately 110,000 clones, 81% detected once. The donors, nominally healthy at sampling, likely had unrecorded immune exposures. The origin of this receptor is a woman aged 30 to 39 in good health and CMV-seronegative. Sequenced input: PBMCs. The chain combines TRBV29-1 with TRBJ2-2, with a weak D call TRBD2 (6 bases). CDR3 sequence reads: CSVARVAVLKTGELFF. DNA for the CDR3: TGCAGCGTTGCAAGGGTAGCGGTTCTAAAAACAGGGGAGCTGTTTTTT.